This record concerns one T cell receptor (beta chain) sequence. Antigen: not known. Related graft donors supplied nonmyeloablative bone marrow transplants, and mixed chimerism was transient. Generated by immunoSEQ multiplex PCR, the TCRdb table keeps only in-frame clones and is missing some. The sample contains tens of thousands of clones, 80% to 95% of which appear only once. V gave up 4 bases and J gave up 0 bases, with 16 bases separating them. CDR3 length: 17 amino acids. Germline lookup yields CDR1 LGHNA and CDR2 YNFKEQ. This entry is derived from a study of Tregs in tolerant kidney transplant recipients. Study-level findings and limits: Donor-specific Treg expansion exceeded global Treg expansion in tolerant patients, suggesting antigen drive. This study did not directly address biological reproducibility. Expanding Tregs on activated donor B cells appeared to best identify donor-specific TCRbeta clones. Validation in larger populations is needed because few patients were studied.

The chain recombines TRBV4-2 with TRBJ1-3, with D possibly matching TRBD1 (5 bases). The sequence was collected from a human patient who received a combined kidney and bone marrow transplant. The graft donor may have contributed some T cells. The input for sequencing was CD4+ T cells from blood (PBMCs), taken 12 months after the transplant. The CDR3 DNA reads TGTGCCAGCAGCCTGGATGACCCAGGGTCCTCTGGAAACACCATATATTTT. Its translation is CASSLDDPGSSGNTIYF.